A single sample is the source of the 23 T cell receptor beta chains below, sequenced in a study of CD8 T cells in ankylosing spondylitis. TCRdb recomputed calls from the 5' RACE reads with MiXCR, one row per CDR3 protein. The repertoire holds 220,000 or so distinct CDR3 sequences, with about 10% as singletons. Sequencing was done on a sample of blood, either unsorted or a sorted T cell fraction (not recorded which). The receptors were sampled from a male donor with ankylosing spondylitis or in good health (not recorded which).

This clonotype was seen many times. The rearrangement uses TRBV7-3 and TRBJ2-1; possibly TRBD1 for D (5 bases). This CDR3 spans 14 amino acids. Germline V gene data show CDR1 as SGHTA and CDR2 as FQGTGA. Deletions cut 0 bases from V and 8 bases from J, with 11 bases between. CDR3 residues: CASSLTGLGHEQFF. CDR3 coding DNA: TGTGCCAGCAGCTTAACGGGGCTGGGGCATGAGCAGTTCTTC.

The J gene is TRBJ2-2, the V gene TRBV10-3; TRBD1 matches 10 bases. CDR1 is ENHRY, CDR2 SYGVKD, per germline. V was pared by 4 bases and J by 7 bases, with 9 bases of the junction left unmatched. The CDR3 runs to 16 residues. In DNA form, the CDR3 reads TGTGCCATCAGTGGCCAAGACAGGGGGCAACACGGGGAGCTGTTTTTT. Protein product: CAISGQDRGQHGELFF.

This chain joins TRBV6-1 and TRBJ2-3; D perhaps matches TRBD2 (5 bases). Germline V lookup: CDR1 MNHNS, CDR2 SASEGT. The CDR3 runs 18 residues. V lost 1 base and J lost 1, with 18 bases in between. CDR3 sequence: CASSEGIPYRGRTDTQYF. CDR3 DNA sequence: TGTGCCAGCAGTGAAGGAATACCCTACCGAGGGCGCACAGATACGCAGTATTTT.

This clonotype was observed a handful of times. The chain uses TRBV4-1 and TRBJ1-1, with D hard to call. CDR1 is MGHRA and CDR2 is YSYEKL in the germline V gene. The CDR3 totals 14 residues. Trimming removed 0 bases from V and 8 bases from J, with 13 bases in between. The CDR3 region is CASSQEVALSEAFF. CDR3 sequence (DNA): TGCGCCAGCAGCCAAGAAGTTGCACTTTCGGAAGCTTTCTTT.

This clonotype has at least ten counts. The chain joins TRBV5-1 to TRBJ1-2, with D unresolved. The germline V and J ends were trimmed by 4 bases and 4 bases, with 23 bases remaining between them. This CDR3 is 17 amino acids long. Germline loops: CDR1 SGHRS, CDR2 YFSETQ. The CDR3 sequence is CASSEGGSGSSGYGYTF. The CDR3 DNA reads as TGCGCCAGCAGCGAGGGTGGTAGCGGCAGTAGCGGCTATGGCTACACCTTC.

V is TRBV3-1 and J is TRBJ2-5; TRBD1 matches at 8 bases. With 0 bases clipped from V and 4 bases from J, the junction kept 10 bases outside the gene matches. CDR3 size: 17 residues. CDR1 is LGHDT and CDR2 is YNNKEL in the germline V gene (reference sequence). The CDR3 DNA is TGTGCCAGCAGCCAAGAGGCAGGGGGCGTTTTTGGAGAGACCCAGTACTTC. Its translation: CASSQEAGGVFGETQYF.

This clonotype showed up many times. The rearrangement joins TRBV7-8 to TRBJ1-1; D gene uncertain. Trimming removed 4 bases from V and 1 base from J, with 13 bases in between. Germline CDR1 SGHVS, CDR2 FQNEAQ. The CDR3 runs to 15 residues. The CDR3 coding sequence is TGTGCCAGCAGCTCCCCAGGTGGGCAGAACACTGAAGCTTTCTTT. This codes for CASSSPGGQNTEAFF. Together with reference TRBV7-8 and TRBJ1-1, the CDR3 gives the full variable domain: GAGVSQSPRYKVAKRGQDVALRCDPISGHVSLFWYQQALGQGPEFLTYFQNEAQLDKSGLPSDRFFAERPEGSVSTLKIQRTQQEDSAVYLCASSSPGGQNTEAFFGQGTRLTVV.

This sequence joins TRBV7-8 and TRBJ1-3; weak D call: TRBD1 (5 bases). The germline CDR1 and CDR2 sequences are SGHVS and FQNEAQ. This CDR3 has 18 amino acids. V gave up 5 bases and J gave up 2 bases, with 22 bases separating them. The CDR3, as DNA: TGTGCCAGCAGCCTCAGATTTCGACAGAAGACTACTGGAAACACCATATATTTT. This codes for CASSLRFRQKTTGNTIYF.

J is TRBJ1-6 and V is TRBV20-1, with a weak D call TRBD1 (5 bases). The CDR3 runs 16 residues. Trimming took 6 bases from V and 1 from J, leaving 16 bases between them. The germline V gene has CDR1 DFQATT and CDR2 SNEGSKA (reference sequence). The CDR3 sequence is CSAPSGGGSYNSPLHF. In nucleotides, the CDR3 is TGCAGTGCCCCCTCGGGGGGAGGGTCCTATAATTCACCCCTCCACTTT.

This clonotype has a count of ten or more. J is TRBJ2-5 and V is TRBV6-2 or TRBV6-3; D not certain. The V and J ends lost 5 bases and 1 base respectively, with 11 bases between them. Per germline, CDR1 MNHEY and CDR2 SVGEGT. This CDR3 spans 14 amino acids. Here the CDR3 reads CASSPPQRQETQYF. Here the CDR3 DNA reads TGTGCCAGCAGTCCCCCCCAGCGCCAAGAGACCCAGTACTTC.

CDR3 region: CATSDLSGGDYNEQFF. CDR3 in DNA: TGTGCCACCAGTGATTTAAGCGGGGGGGATTACAATGAGCAGTTCTTC. The rearrangement joins TRBV24-1 to TRBJ2-1; 10 bases are a match to TRBD2. V lost 1 base to trimming and J lost 4 bases; unmatched junction nucleotides: 3. The germline V gene has CDR1 KGHDR and CDR2 SFDVKD. This CDR3 region has 16 residues.

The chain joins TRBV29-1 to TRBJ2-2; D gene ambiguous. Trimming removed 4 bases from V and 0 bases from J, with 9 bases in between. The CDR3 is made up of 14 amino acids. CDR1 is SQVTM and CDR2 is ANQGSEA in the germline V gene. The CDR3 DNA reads TGCAGCGTTGGAAGGTCTTCGAACACCGGGGAGCTGTTTTTT. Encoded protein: CSVGRSSNTGELFF.

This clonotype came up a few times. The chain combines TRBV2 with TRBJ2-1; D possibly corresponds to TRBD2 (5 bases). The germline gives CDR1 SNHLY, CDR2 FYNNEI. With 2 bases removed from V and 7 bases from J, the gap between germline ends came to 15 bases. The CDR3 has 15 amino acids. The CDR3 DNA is TGTGCCAGCAGTGAACCCGGGGATGTCCAGAATGAGCAGTTCTTC. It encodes CASSEPGDVQNEQFF.

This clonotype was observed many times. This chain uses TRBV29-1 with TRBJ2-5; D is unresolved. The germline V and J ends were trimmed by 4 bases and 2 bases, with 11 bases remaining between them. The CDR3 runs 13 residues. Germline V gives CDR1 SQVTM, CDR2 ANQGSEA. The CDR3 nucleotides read TGCAGCGTTGCCCTAGGCTCTCAAGAGACCCAGTACTTC. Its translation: CSVALGSQETQYF.

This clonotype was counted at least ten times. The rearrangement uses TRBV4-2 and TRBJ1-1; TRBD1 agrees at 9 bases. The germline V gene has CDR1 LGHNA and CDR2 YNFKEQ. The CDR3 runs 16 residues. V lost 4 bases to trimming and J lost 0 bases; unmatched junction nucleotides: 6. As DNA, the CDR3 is TGTGCCAGCAGCCCATCGGACAGGGGCATGAACACTGAAGCTTTCTTT. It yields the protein CASSPSDRGMNTEAFF.

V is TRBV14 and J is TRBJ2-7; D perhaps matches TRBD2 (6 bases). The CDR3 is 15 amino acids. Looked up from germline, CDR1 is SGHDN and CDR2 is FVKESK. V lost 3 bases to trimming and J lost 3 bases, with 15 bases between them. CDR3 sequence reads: CASSQKWEALYEQYF. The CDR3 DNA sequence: TGTGCCAGCAGCCAGAAATGGGAGGCCCTCTACGAGCAGTACTTC. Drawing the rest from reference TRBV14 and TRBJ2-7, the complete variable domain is EAGVTQFPSHSVIEKGQTVTLRCDPISGHDNLYWYRRVMGKEIKFLLHFVKESKQDESGMPNNRFLAERTGGTYSTLKVQPAELEDSGVYFCASSQKWEALYEQYFGPGTRLTVT.

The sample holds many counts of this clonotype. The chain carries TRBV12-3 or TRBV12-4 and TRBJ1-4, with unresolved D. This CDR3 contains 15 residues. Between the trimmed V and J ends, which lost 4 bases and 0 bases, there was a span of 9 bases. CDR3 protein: CASSYSVATNEKLFF. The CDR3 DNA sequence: TGTGCCAGCAGTTACAGTGTAGCAACTAATGAAAAACTGTTTTTT.

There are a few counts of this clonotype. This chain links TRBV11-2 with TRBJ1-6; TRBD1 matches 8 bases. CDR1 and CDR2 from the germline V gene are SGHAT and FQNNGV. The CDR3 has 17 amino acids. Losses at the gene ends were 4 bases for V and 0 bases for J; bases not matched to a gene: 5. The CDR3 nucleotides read TGTGCCAGCAGCTCGCGGACAGGGAGCTCCTATAATTCACCCCTCCACTTT. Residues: CASSSRTGSSYNSPLHF.

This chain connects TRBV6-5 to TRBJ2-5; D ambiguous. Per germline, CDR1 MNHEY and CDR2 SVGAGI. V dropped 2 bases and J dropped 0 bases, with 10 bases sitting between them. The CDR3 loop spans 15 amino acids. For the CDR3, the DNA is TGTGCCAGCAGTTACGGGCAGGCGAACCAAGAGACCCAGTACTTC. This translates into CASSYGQANQETQYF.

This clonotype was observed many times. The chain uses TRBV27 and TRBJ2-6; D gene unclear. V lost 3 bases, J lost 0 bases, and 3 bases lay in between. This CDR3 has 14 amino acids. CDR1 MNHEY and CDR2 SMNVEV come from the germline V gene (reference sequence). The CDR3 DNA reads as TGTGCCAGCAGTTTTAGCTCTGGGGCCAACGTCCTGACTTTC. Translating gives CASSFSSGANVLTF.

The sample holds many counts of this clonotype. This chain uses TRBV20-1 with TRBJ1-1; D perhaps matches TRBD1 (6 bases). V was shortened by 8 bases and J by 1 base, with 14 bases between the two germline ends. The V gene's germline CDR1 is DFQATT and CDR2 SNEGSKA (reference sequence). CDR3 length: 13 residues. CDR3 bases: TGCAGTATATGTCAGGGGCCGAACACTGAAGCTTTCTTT. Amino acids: CSICQGPNTEAFF.

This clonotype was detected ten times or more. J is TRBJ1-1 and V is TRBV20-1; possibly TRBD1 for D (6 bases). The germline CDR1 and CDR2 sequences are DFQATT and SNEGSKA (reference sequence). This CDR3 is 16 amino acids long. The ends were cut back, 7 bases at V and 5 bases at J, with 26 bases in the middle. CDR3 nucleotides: TGCAGTGGGACCCCAGGCGGGGGCGCCCCGGGAACTGAAGCTTTCTTT. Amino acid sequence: CSGTPGGGAPGTEAFF.

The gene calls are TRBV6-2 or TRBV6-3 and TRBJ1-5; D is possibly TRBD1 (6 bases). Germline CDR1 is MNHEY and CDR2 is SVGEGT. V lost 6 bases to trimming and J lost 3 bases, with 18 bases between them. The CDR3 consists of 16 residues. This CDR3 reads CASSSGVSGVNQPQHF. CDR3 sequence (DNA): TGTGCCAGCAGCTCAGGGGTGAGCGGTGTCAATCAGCCCCAGCATTTT.